The rows below give T cell receptor beta chains drawn from one sample of a study of identical twins. A single record per CDR3 protein comes from TCRdb applying MiXCR to the 5' RACE reads. Among around 470,000 distinct CDR3 sequences listed, 12% to 15% were seen once. This sample also belongs to another study, concerning yellow fever vaccine responses in identical twins.

The sequenced sample consisted of CD4+ T cells sorted from blood. These receptors were collected from a woman younger than 30 in good health. The CDR3 runs from the conserved cysteine through the conserved F or W. Each record gives: D gene, V gene, clone size, J gene, CDR3 DNA, CDR3 protein. A D gene is named only where the DNA matches it firmly. Size is stated for part of the rows, as once, few or many counts, or as a class when the clone is expanded.

d_call: -
v_call: TRBV12-3/TRBV12-4
clone_size: many
j_call: TRBJ2-1
cdr3_nt: TGTGCCAGCAGTTTCATAGGGGGGGAGCAGTTCTTC
cdr3_aa: CASSFIGGEQFF

d_call: -
v_call: TRBV6-2/TRBV6-3
clone_size: -
j_call: TRBJ2-5
cdr3_nt: TGTGCCAGCAGTAAAGGCAACCGCGGGACCAGAGTAGAGACCCAGTACTTC
cdr3_aa: CASSKGNRGTRVETQYF

d_call: -
v_call: TRBV2
clone_size: few
j_call: TRBJ2-1
cdr3_nt: TGTGCCAGCAGTGAATGGCGCGGGATAGCTCGGAATGAGCAGTTCTTC
cdr3_aa: CASSEWRGIARNEQFF

d_call: TRBD2
v_call: TRBV20-1
clone_size: -
j_call: TRBJ2-1
cdr3_nt: TGCAGTGCTACGATGGGGACTACGGAGAACGATGAGCAGTTCTTC
cdr3_aa: CSATMGTTENDEQFF

d_call: -
v_call: TRBV9
clone_size: -
j_call: TRBJ2-2
cdr3_nt: TGTGCCAGCAGCGTAGTGGCAAACGGGGAGCTGTTTTTT
cdr3_aa: CASSVVANGELFF

d_call: -
v_call: TRBV11-2
clone_size: -
j_call: TRBJ2-2
cdr3_nt: TGTGCCAGCAGCTTGGGCCCAGCGTATGGGCTGTTTTTT
cdr3_aa: CASSLGPAYGLFF

d_call: TRBD1
v_call: TRBV6-5
clone_size: -
j_call: TRBJ1-1
cdr3_nt: TGTGCCAGCAGTTATTCGGACTCGGGACAGTGGCACACTGAAGCTTTCTTT
cdr3_aa: CASSYSDSGQWHTEAFF

d_call: -
v_call: TRBV7-2
clone_size: -
j_call: TRBJ2-7
cdr3_nt: TGTGCCAGCAGCTTAGAGGGCAGTCTCTACGAGCAGTACTTC
cdr3_aa: CASSLEGSLYEQYF

d_call: -
v_call: TRBV6-5
clone_size: many
j_call: TRBJ2-2
cdr3_nt: TGTGCCAGCAGTAACACAGGGACCGGGGAGCTGTTTTTT
cdr3_aa: CASSNTGTGELFF

d_call: -
v_call: TRBV12-5
clone_size: -
j_call: TRBJ1-1
cdr3_nt: TGTGCTAGTCGGGGGGTCGGTGAAGCTTTCTTT
cdr3_aa: CASRGVGEAFF

d_call: -
v_call: TRBV12-3/TRBV12-4
clone_size: -
j_call: TRBJ1-1
cdr3_nt: TGTTTGAGTGGGGGCTTCAGCACTGAAGCTTTCTTT
cdr3_aa: CLSGGFSTEAFF

d_call: -
v_call: TRBV12-3/TRBV12-4
clone_size: many
j_call: TRBJ1-5
cdr3_nt: TGTGCCAGCAGTTTCCGGGGGGATAGCAATCAGCCCCAGCATTTT
cdr3_aa: CASSFRGDSNQPQHF

d_call: TRBD1
v_call: TRBV5-1
clone_size: -
j_call: TRBJ2-1
cdr3_nt: TGCGCCAGCAGCTTGGAAACGGGACAGGGAAAGTTCTTC
cdr3_aa: CASSLETGQGKFF

d_call: -
v_call: TRBV27
clone_size: -
j_call: TRBJ2-7
cdr3_nt: TGTGCCAGCAGTTCCCCGTCACCTTCCTACGAGCAGTACTTC
cdr3_aa: CASSSPSPSYEQYF

d_call: -
v_call: TRBV28
clone_size: many
j_call: TRBJ1-1
cdr3_nt: TGTGCCAGCAGTTTGGACGACTATACTGAAGCTTTCTTT
cdr3_aa: CASSLDDYTEAFF

d_call: TRBD1
v_call: TRBV28
clone_size: few
j_call: TRBJ2-7
cdr3_nt: TGTGCCAGCAGTTTACCCGGGACAGGGACGGGTGAGCAGTACTTC
cdr3_aa: CASSLPGTGTGEQYF

d_call: TRBD1
v_call: TRBV12-3/TRBV12-4
clone_size: many
j_call: TRBJ2-3
cdr3_nt: TGTGCCAGCAGTTTGCTTGGGGGACAGGGCACAGATACGCAGTATTTT
cdr3_aa: CASSLLGGQGTDTQYF

d_call: TRBD2
v_call: TRBV20-1
clone_size: -
j_call: TRBJ2-2
cdr3_nt: TGCAGTGCTAAGCGGGGGAACACCGGGGAGCTGTTTTTT
cdr3_aa: CSAKRGNTGELFF

d_call: -
v_call: TRBV20-1
clone_size: -
j_call: TRBJ2-5
cdr3_nt: TGCAGTGCCCCTAGGGACGGCCGTAGAGAGACCCAGTACTTC
cdr3_aa: CSAPRDGRRETQYF

d_call: -
v_call: TRBV28
clone_size: -
j_call: TRBJ1-4
cdr3_nt: TGTGCCAGCAGTCTCATCGGCGATAAAGGTTTTTTT
cdr3_aa: CASSLIGDKGFF

d_call: TRBD2
v_call: TRBV11-1
clone_size: many
j_call: TRBJ2-7
cdr3_nt: TGTGCCAGCACCCGAGGGACTAGCGGAATTTACGAGCAGTACTTC
cdr3_aa: CASTRGTSGIYEQYF

d_call: -
v_call: TRBV18
clone_size: -
j_call: TRBJ2-5
cdr3_nt: TGTGCCAGCTCACCCTCTAGCCCCAAAACGGCAGAGACCCAGTACTTC
cdr3_aa: CASSPSSPKTAETQYF

d_call: TRBD2
v_call: TRBV20-1
clone_size: few
j_call: TRBJ2-1
cdr3_nt: TGCAGTGCGCGGACTAGCGGGAGGGCCTATGAGCAGTTCTTC
cdr3_aa: CSARTSGRAYEQFF

d_call: -
v_call: TRBV7-2
clone_size: few
j_call: TRBJ2-7
cdr3_nt: TGTGCCAGCAGCTTAGCGCTAGGAGGTTTCTACGAGCAGTACTTC
cdr3_aa: CASSLALGGFYEQYF

d_call: -
v_call: TRBV24-1
clone_size: many
j_call: TRBJ2-1
cdr3_nt: TGTGCCACACAGGGCACTGAGCAGTTCTTC
cdr3_aa: CATQGTEQFF

d_call: TRBD2
v_call: TRBV27
clone_size: -
j_call: TRBJ2-1
cdr3_nt: TGTGCCAGCAGTTTCCGTGCTAGCGGGTTGTTCTCCTACAATGAGCAGTTCTTC
cdr3_aa: CASSFRASGLFSYNEQFF

d_call: -
v_call: TRBV7-3
clone_size: -
j_call: TRBJ2-7
cdr3_nt: TGTGCCAGCAGCTTATGGGCAGTAGGCCCCAACGAGCAGTACTTC
cdr3_aa: CASSLWAVGPNEQYF